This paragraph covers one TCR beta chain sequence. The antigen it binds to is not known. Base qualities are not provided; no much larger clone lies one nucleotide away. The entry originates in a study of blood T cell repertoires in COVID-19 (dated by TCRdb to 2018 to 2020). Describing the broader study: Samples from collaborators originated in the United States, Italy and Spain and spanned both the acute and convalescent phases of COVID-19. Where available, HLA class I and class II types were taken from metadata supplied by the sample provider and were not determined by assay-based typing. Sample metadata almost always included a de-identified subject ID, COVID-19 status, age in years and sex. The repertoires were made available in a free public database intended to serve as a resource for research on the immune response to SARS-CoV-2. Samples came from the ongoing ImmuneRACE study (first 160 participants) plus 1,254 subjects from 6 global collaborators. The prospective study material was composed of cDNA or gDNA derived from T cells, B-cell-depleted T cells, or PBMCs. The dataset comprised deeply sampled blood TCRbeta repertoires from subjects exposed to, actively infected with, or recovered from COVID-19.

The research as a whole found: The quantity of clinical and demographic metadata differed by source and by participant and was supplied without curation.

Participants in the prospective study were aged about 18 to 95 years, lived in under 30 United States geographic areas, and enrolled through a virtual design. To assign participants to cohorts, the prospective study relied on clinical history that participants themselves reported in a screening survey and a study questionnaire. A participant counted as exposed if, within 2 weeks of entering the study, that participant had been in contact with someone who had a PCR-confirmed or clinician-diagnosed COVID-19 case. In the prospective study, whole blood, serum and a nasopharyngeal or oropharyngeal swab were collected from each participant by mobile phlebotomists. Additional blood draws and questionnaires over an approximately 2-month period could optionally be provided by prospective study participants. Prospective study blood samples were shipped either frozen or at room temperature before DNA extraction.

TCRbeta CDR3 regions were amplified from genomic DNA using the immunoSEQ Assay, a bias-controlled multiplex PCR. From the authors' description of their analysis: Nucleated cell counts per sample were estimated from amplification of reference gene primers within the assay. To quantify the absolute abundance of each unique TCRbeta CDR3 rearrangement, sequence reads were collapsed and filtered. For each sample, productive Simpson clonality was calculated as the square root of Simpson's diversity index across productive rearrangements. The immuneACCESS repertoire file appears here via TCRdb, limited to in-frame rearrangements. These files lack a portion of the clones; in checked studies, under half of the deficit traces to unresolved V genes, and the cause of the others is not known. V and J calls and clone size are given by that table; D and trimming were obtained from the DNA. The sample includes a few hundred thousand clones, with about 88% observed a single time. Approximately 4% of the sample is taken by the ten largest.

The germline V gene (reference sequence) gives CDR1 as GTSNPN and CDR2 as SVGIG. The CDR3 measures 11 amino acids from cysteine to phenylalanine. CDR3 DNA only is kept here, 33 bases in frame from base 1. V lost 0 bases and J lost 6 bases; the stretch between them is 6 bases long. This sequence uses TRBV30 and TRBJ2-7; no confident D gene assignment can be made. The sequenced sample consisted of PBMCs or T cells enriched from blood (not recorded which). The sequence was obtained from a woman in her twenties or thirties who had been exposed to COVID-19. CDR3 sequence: CAWSVRSEQYF. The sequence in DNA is TGTGCCTGGAGTGTACGTAGCGAGCAGTACTTC.